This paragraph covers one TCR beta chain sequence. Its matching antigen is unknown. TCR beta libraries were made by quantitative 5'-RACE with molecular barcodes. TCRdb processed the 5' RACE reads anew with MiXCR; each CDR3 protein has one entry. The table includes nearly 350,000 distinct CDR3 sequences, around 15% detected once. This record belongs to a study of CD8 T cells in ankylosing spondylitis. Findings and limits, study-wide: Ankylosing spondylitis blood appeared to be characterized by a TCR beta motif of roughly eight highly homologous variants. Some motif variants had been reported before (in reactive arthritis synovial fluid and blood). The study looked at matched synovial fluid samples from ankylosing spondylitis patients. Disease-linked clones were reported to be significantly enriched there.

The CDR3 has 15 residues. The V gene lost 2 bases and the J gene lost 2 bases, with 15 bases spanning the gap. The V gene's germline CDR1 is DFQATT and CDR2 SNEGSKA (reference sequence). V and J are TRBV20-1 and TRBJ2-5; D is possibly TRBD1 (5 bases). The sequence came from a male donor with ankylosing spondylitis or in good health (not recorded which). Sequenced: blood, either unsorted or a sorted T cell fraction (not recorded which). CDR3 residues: CSARSDSYLQETQYF. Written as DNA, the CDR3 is TGCAGTGCTAGAAGTGACAGCTACTTGCAAGAGACCCAGTACTTC.